The 5 T cell receptor beta chains in this list originate from one sample, sequenced in a study of identical twins' blood T cells (dated by TCRdb to 2012 to 2015). Library creation used 5' RACE. TCRdb names Illumina Genome Analyzer IIx as the instrument used. TCRdb passed the public sequencing reads through fastp at Q25 and MiXCR, retaining productive beta sequences. Entries that share a CDR3 protein sequence are merged under the most common genes and DNA. The sample table holds hundreds of thousands of distinct CDR3 sequences, of which 25% to 35% were seen once. The ten largest make up 6% to 7% of the sample. Input material: PBMCs. The source of these receptors is a woman between 18 and 50 years old in good health.

The chain uses TRBV2 and TRBJ1-1; weak D call: TRBD1 (5 bases). Germline-derived CDR1 and CDR2 are SNHLY and FYNNEI. V shed 6 bases and J shed 4 bases, with 12 bases lying between them. The CDR3 is 13 residues long. CDR3 amino acids: CASSDLGGTEAFF. CDR3 coding DNA: TGTGCCAGCAGCGACCTGGGGGGCACTGAAGCTTTCTTT.

In its sample, this clonotype was seen a few times. This sequence joins TRBV7-2 and TRBJ1-4; no reliable D call. Germline-derived CDR1 and CDR2 are SGHTA and FQGNSA. This CDR3 contains 15 residues. Trimming took off 1 base at V and 11 bases at J, with 17 bases between the two ends. Written as DNA, the CDR3 is TGTGCCAGCAGCTTAGGGCGAACTGCCTCTGGTAAACTGTTTTTT. It specifies CASSLGRTASGKLFF.

This clonotype was detected only a few times. The chain couples TRBV29-1 to TRBJ2-1; D may be TRBD2 (6 bases). The germline CDR1 and CDR2 sequences are SQVTM and ANQGSEA. The V end lost 3 bases, the J end lost 4 bases, and 10 bases lay between the germline ends. The length of the CDR3 is 13 residues. The CDR3 is CSVDELAYNEQFF. The DNA of the CDR3 is TGCAGCGTTGATGAACTAGCTTACAATGAGCAGTTCTTC.

Of note for this clonotype: This may arise from a read error, as a much more abundant clone is one base away. This chain uses TRBV3-1 with TRBJ1-1; D perhaps matches TRBD1 (6 bases). CDR3 length equals 11 residues. CDR1 is LGHDT, CDR2 YNNKEL, per germline (reference sequence). The CDR3 bases are TGTGCCATCAGCCAAACAGGGCGAGCTTTCTTT. This gives the protein CAISQTGRAFF.

This clonotype appeared a few times. The chain links TRBV21-1 to TRBJ2-2; the table's D call, TRBD1, was not checked against the DNA. TRBV21-1 is termed a pseudogene. This CDR3 comprises 16 residues. The CDR3 sequence: CASSEPGQGFTGELFF. CDR3 nucleotide sequence: TGTGCCAGCAGCGAGCCGGGACAGGGTTTTACCGGGGAGCTGTTTTTT.